This TCR beta chain appears in the sequencing data of a study of cytomegalovirus exposure and HLA in healthy donors. The study, taken as a whole, reports: Rare TCR sequences dominated, though some public TCRs recurred in many donors. In vitro confirmation showed three CMV-associated chains to be CMV antigen specific. Cytomegalovirus association was listed for about 180 TCR beta chains.

With regard to this clone: What it recognizes is unknown.

The repertoire was sequenced with immunoSEQ multiplex PCR; TCRdb's copy has only in-frame clones and lacks some. The sample carries 100,000 to 150,000 clones, 85% to 90% recorded once. Sequenced sample: PBMCs. This TCR was sampled from a woman aged 18-30 years in good health and CMV-seronegative.

The CDR3 is CASSLGTADEKLFF. DNA of the CDR3: TGCGCCAGCAGCTTAGGGACAGCGGATGAAAAACTGTTTTTT. The chain carries TRBV5-1 and TRBJ1-4; 7 bases are shared with TRBD1. Germline V gene sequence: CDR1 SGHRS, CDR2 YFSETQ. CDR3 length: 14 amino acids. Trimming took 2 bases from V and 6 from J; bases not matched to a gene: 4.